Shown below are 28 T cell receptor beta chains from a single sample sequenced in a study of PD-1 blockade in classical Hodgkin lymphoma. Only in-frame clones appear in the TCRdb table, and some are missing; sequencing was by immunoSEQ multiplex PCR. The profile shows about 58,000 clones, more than 85% of them singletons. All trial patients relapsed after autologous stem cell transplantation. This material consisted of peripheral blood mononuclear cells (PBMCs), taken before the second cycle of nivolumab. The receptors were gathered from a human donor with classical Hodgkin lymphoma.

This clone showed up just a few times. This chain links TRBV30 with TRBJ1-3; no firm D call. The CDR3 contains 14 residues. Trimming stripped 3 bases from V and 3 bases from J, with 12 bases between. Germline-derived CDR1 and CDR2 are GTSNPN and SVGIG (reference sequence). CDR3 protein: CAWRDIASGNTIYF. Written as DNA, the CDR3 is TGTGCCTGGAGAGACATTGCGAGTGGAAACACCATATATTTT.

The genes are TRBV29-1 and TRBJ1-1, with D hard to call. Germline assignment: CDR1 SQVTM and CDR2 ANQGSEA. The length of the CDR3 is 10 residues. The V and J ends lost 4 bases and 5 bases respectively, with 5 bases between them. The CDR3, as DNA: TGCAGCGTTGGGGGTACTGAAGCTTTCTTT. It yields the protein CSVGGTEAFF.

The chain combines TRBV30 with TRBJ2-7; 11 positions match TRBD2. The length of the CDR3 is 15 residues. Trimming at V came to 3 bases and at J to 0 bases, leaving 4 bases not matched to a gene. Germline V gene lookup returns CDR1 GTSNPN and CDR2 SVGIG (reference sequence). The CDR3 region is CAWRRTSGYSYEQYF. The CDR3 bases are TGTGCCTGGAGGAGGACTAGCGGGTACTCCTACGAGCAGTACTTC.

This chain uses TRBV7-6 with TRBJ2-7; 9 nucleotides align to TRBD2. V lost 3 bases and J lost 3; bases outside the gene matches: 6. Germline V CDR1 and CDR2: SGHVS, FNYEAQ. CDR3 length: 15 residues. The CDR3, as DNA: TGTGCCAGCAGCTTTCGTAGCGGGAGAAGCTACGAGCAGTACTTC. Residues: CASSFRSGRSYEQYF.

This chain connects TRBV4-2 to TRBJ1-1; possible D gene TRBD1, 5 bases. Germline CDR1 and CDR2: LGHNA and YNFKEQ. The CDR3 totals 16 residues. Trimming took 4 bases from V and 0 from J, leaving 15 bases between them. The CDR3 loop reads CASSPGPQPMNTEAFF. The CDR3 DNA is TGTGCCAGCAGCCCGGGACCTCAGCCAATGAACACTGAAGCTTTCTTT.

This chain joins TRBV28 and TRBJ1-1; D might be TRBD1 (5 bases). V lost 3 bases and J lost 4, with 15 bases in between. From germline, CDR1 is MDHEN and CDR2 SYDVKM. The CDR3 loop spans 15 amino acids. In DNA form, the CDR3 reads TGTGCCAGCAGTTTTTCGGCAGGGATGACCACTGAAGCTTTCTTT. Protein sequence: CASSFSAGMTTEAFF.

The gene calls are TRBV19 and TRBJ2-1, with D maybe TRBD1 (6 bases). This CDR3 is 14 amino acids long. Trimming removed 5 bases at V and 4 bases at J, with 12 bases between. Germline V gives CDR1 LNHDA, CDR2 SQIVND (reference sequence). In DNA form, the CDR3 reads TGTGCCAGTAGTCACAGGGTGGGGTACAATGAGCAGTTCTTC. As protein: CASSHRVGYNEQFF.

The rearrangement links TRBV9 to TRBJ2-3; D is unresolved. This CDR3 spans 14 amino acids. Germline V lookup: CDR1 SGDLS, CDR2 YYNGEE. The V and J ends lost 4 bases and 2 bases respectively, with 11 bases between them. This CDR3 is CASSPAGLTDTQYF. The CDR3 bases are TGTGCCAGCAGCCCCGCCGGGCTCACAGATACGCAGTATTTT.

The V call is TRBV19, the J call TRBJ2-2, with D possibly TRBD2 on 6 matching bases. Trimming left V 3 bases short and J 8 bases short, with 10 bases between. Germline lookup yields CDR1 LNHDA and CDR2 SQIVND (reference sequence). CDR3 size: 13 residues. In DNA form, the CDR3 reads TGTGCCAGTAGTATCGCAGGAGGGGGGGAGCTGTTTTTT. Amino acids: CASSIAGGGELFF.

V gene TRBV18 combines with J gene TRBJ2-5; 8 bases align to TRBD2. This CDR3 comprises 14 residues. The ends lost 3 bases at V and 4 bases at J; junction bases unmatched: 4. Per germline, CDR1 KGHSH and CDR2 LQKENI. The DNA of the CDR3 is TGTGCCAGCTCACCTGGACTAGCCCCAGAGACCCAGTACTTC. Protein product: CASSPGLAPETQYF.

The chain joins TRBV10-2 to TRBJ1-4; D is perhaps TRBD1 (6 bases). Germline CDR1 WSHSY, CDR2 SAAADI. This CDR3 comprises 17 residues. V lost 3 bases, J lost 0 bases, and 14 bases lay in between. This CDR3 reads CASSDPRGAATNEKLFF. The CDR3 region has the DNA TGCGCCAGCAGTGATCCACGGGGGGCAGCAACTAATGAAAAACTGTTTTTT.

The V call is TRBV5-6, the J call TRBJ1-3, with 7 bases matching TRBD1. CDR3 size: 18 residues. Looked up from germline, CDR1 is SGHDT and CDR2 is YYEEEE. Unmatched junction bases numbered 14, after V lost 2 bases and J lost 3 bases. CDR3 sequence: CASSFFPMEDRNGNTIYF. For the CDR3, the DNA is TGTGCCAGCAGCTTTTTTCCCATGGAGGACAGGAATGGAAACACCATATATTTT.

The V and J genes are TRBV28 and TRBJ2-1, with D possibly being TRBD2 (6 bases). Deletions cut 6 bases from V and 5 bases from J, with 14 bases between. CDR3 length equals 14 residues. Looked up from germline, CDR1 is MDHEN and CDR2 is SYDVKM. The CDR3 loop is CASSDPSGHNEQFF. The CDR3 DNA is TGTGCCAGCAGCGACCCGAGCGGGCACAATGAGCAGTTCTTC.

This chain joins TRBV4-2 and TRBJ2-7, with TRBD1 matching over 9 bases. V dropped 7 bases and J dropped 1; count of bases not matched to a gene: 8. Germline-derived CDR1 and CDR2 are LGHNA and YNFKEQ. The CDR3 spans 15 residues. The CDR3 sequence is CASTAGTGSSYEQYF. CDR3 DNA sequence: TGTGCCAGCACGGCCGGGACAGGGAGTTCCTACGAGCAGTACTTC.

The rearrangement links TRBV5-6 to TRBJ2-2; D perhaps matches TRBD1 (6 bases). V lost 9 bases and J 8 bases, leaving 17 bases between the germline ends. Germline CDR1 is SGHDT and CDR2 is YYEEEE. This CDR3 has 13 amino acids. CDR3 amino acids: CATGGQKVGELFF. DNA of the CDR3: TGTGCCACCGGAGGACAGAAAGTTGGGGAGCTGTTTTTT.

V gene TRBV2 combines with J gene TRBJ2-1, with D uncertain. V lost 3 bases to trimming and J lost 3 bases, with 9 bases between them. The CDR3 extends over 14 amino acids. Per the germline V gene, CDR1 is SNHLY and CDR2 is FYNNEI. The CDR3 coding sequence is TGTGCCAGCAGTGAGATTCTGAACTACAATGAGCAGTTCTTC. Its protein product is CASSEILNYNEQFF.

This clone was seen a single time. The rearrangement joins TRBV7-8 to TRBJ2-7; D is perhaps TRBD1 or TRBD2 (5 bases each). The germline V gene has CDR1 SGHVS and CDR2 FQNEAQ. The CDR3 has 14 residues. With 1 base removed from V and 4 bases from J, the gap between germline ends came to 11 bases. CDR3: CASSLVPGTYEQYF. DNA for the CDR3: TGTGCCAGCAGCTTAGTCCCCGGGACGTACGAGCAGTACTTC.

The chain recombines TRBV14 with TRBJ2-7; unclear D gene. The CDR3 extends over 14 amino acids. Trimming took off 2 bases at V and 3 bases at J, with 11 bases between the two ends. Germline V CDR1 and CDR2: SGHDN, FVKESK. CDR3 protein: CASSQNAANYEQYF. CDR3 coding DNA: TGTGCCAGCAGCCAAAATGCCGCAAACTACGAGCAGTACTTC.

CDR3 amino acids: CASSVVVTLEGSGELFF. The CDR3 coding sequence is TGTGCCAGCAGCGTAGTAGTAACGTTGGAAGGGTCCGGGGAGCTGTTTTTT. This chain connects TRBV9 to TRBJ2-2; no definite D call. Per germline, CDR1 SGDLS and CDR2 YYNGEE. V lost 0 bases, J lost 6 bases, and 18 bases lay in between. The CDR3 sequence is 17 residues long.

This clone was seen a single time. The rearrangement uses TRBV13 and TRBJ2-2, with D uncertain. The ends were cut back, 0 bases at V and 1 base at J, with 9 bases in the middle. This CDR3 is built from 16 residues. Germline assignment: CDR1 PRHDT and CDR2 FYEKMQ (reference sequence). CDR3 nucleotides: TGTGCCAGCAGCTTAGGAGGTGGATTGAACACCGGGGAGCTGTTTTTT. Its protein is CASSLGGGLNTGELFF.

V gene TRBV27 combines with J gene TRBJ2-5; D is possibly TRBD1 (6 bases). In germline, CDR1 is MNHEY, CDR2 SMNVEV (reference sequence). This CDR3 is 17 amino acids long. V shed 3 bases and J shed 0 bases, with 17 bases lying between them. For the CDR3, the DNA is TGTGCCAGCAGTTTGGTCGTACCAGGGGAGTACCAAGAGACCCAGTACTTC. Its translation is CASSLVVPGEYQETQYF.

This clone has a handful of counts. The V and J genes are TRBV19 and TRBJ2-7; D is ambiguous. Germline CDR1 LNHDA, CDR2 SQIVND (reference sequence). The CDR3 contains 13 residues. Trimming took off 3 bases at V and 2 bases at J, with 8 bases between the two ends. The CDR3: CASSIRQTYEQYF. The CDR3 DNA reads as TGTGCCAGTAGTATCCGTCAAACCTACGAGCAGTACTTC.

The chain carries TRBV7-9 and TRBJ1-1, with D perhaps matching TRBD1 (6 bases). Germline CDR1 SEHNR, CDR2 FQNEAQ (reference sequence). V was shortened by 5 bases and J by 2 bases, with 12 bases between the two germline ends. The CDR3 covers 14 residues. The DNA for the CDR3 is TGTGCCAGCAGCCCTACGGACAGAAACACTGAAGCTTTCTTT. It is translated as CASSPTDRNTEAFF.

The V gene is TRBV9, the J gene TRBJ2-5, with TRBD2 as a possible D gene (5 bases). Germline values: CDR1 SGDLS, CDR2 YYNGEE. V was pared by 0 bases and J by 5 bases, with 14 bases between. The CDR3 length is 15 residues. The CDR3 coding sequence is TGTGCCAGCAGCGTAGCTTCAGGAGGAACCGAGACCCAGTACTTC. This translates into CASSVASGGTETQYF.

This sequence joins TRBV23-1 and TRBJ2-7, with TRBD1 as a possible D gene (5 bases). TRBV23-1 is recorded as an ORF, its role being uncertain. The CDR3 sequence is 12 residues long. The V and J ends lost 2 bases and 6 bases respectively, with 8 bases between them. DNA for the CDR3: TGCGCCAGCAGTCAAAGACAGACCGAGCAGTACTTC. Translating it yields CASSQRQTEQYF.

The chain recombines TRBV7-3 with TRBJ2-5, with a possible D match to TRBD1 (6 bases). This CDR3 region has 13 residues. Germline values: CDR1 SGHTA, CDR2 FQGTGA. Trimming removed 3 bases from V and 5 bases from J, with 10 bases in between. CDR3 sequence (DNA): TGTGCCAGCAGCTTTTCAGGGGAGGAGACCCAGTACTTC. This codes for CASSFSGEETQYF.

V usage is TRBV27 and J usage is TRBJ2-7; D is unclear. The CDR3 runs to 15 residues. The germline V and J ends were trimmed by 0 bases and 1 base, with 10 bases remaining between them. Germline loops: CDR1 MNHEY, CDR2 SMNVEV (reference sequence). The CDR3 here is CASSLSSTGSYEQYF. Written as DNA, the CDR3 is TGTGCCAGCAGTTTATCCAGCACCGGTTCCTACGAGCAGTACTTC.

J is TRBJ1-5 and V is TRBV19; 7 bases line up with TRBD1. Germline CDR1 reads LNHDA; CDR2 reads SQIVND (reference sequence). This CDR3 is 16 amino acids long. The J segment lost 3 bases and the V segment lost 3 bases, leaving 8 bases of the junction unmatched. In DNA form, the CDR3 reads TGTGCCAGTAGTATCGGGGACAGCTTATACAATCAGCCCCAGCATTTT. Translated, it gives CASSIGDSLYNQPQHF.